The 17 T cell receptor beta chains reported below all come from one sample, sequenced in a study of T cell changes during pregnancy in multiple sclerosis. The method was immunoSEQ multiplex PCR; TCRdb's version includes in-frame clones alone and lacks a portion of them. The sample has some 20,000 clones; 80% to 90% are singletons. The sequenced sample was CD8+ T cells from peripheral blood mononuclear cells, obtained after pregnancy. The receptor set was obtained from a female donor in good health, enrolled as a control in a pregnancy study.

This chain connects TRBV6-1 to TRBJ1-1, with D maybe TRBD1 (5 bases). CDR1 is MNHNS and CDR2 is SASEGT in the germline V gene. V dropped 0 bases and J dropped 0 bases, with 11 bases sitting between them. CDR3 length: 16 amino acids. The CDR3 DNA is TGTGCCAGCAGTGAAGCAAAAAGGGGAATGAACACTGAAGCTTTCTTT. This codes for CASSEAKRGMNTEAFF.

This chain joins TRBV7-9 and TRBJ2-3; 11 nucleotides line up with TRBD2. Losses at the gene ends were 7 bases for V and 2 bases for J; bases not matched to a gene: 11. Germline values: CDR1 SEHNR, CDR2 FQNEAQ (reference sequence). CDR3 length equals 17 residues. CDR3 in amino acids: CASTGGASGGYTDTQYF. As DNA, the CDR3 is TGTGCCAGCACGGGGGGAGCTAGCGGGGGGTACACAGATACGCAGTATTTT.

Judged by abundance, this clone is medium-sized (0.01 to 0.1%). This rearrangement joins TRBV4-2 to TRBJ2-3; D is unresolved. V was shortened by 0 bases and J by 2 bases, with 9 bases between the two germline ends. This CDR3 contains 15 residues. Per germline, CDR1 LGHNA and CDR2 YNFKEQ. This CDR3 reads CASSQDFGSTDTQYF. In nucleotides, the CDR3 is TGTGCCAGCAGCCAAGATTTTGGCTCCACAGATACGCAGTATTTT.

The table lists this clone with a count of one. The chain is built from TRBV9 and TRBJ2-1; tentative D call: TRBD2 (7 bases). The CDR3 is 15 amino acids. The V gene lost 0 bases and the J gene lost 12 bases, with 19 bases spanning the gap. Germline lookup yields CDR1 SGDLS and CDR2 YYNGEE. This chain's CDR3 is CASSVGGGATPGQFF. The CDR3 nucleotides read TGTGCCAGCAGCGTAGGTGGGGGGGCCACCCCTGGGCAGTTCTTC.

This rearrangement joins TRBV7-2 to TRBJ2-2; D not certain. With 2 bases removed from V and 9 bases from J, the gap between germline ends came to 7 bases. The length of the CDR3 is 12 residues. Per germline, CDR1 SGHTA and CDR2 FQGNSA. DNA for the CDR3: TGTGCCAGCAGCTTAAATGAGAGGGAGCTGTTTTTT. Translated, it gives CASSLNERELFF. Looking up the rest from reference TRBV7-2 and TRBJ2-2 gives the full variable domain: GAGVSQSPSNKVTEKGKDVELRCDPISGHTALYWYRQSLGQGLEFLIYFQGNSAPDKSGLPSDRFSAERTGGSVSTLTIQRTQQEDSAVYLCASSLNERELFFGEGSRLTVL.

CDR3 region: CASTNPGLAGGLLSREQYF. CDR3 bases: TGTGCCAGCACCAACCCGGGACTAGCGGGGGGCCTGTTGTCGCGTGAGCAGTACTTC. The genes are TRBV5-4 and TRBJ2-7; 15 bases are shared with TRBD2. Germline values: CDR1 SGHNT, CDR2 YYREEE (reference sequence). This CDR3 contains 19 residues. J gave up 7 bases and V 6 bases, and 20 bases lay outside the gene matches.

The chain recombines TRBV7-8 with TRBJ2-6; D unresolved. The CDR3 is 16 amino acids. Trimming pared 5 bases from V and 0 bases from J, leaving 11 bases between. Germline V gene sequence: CDR1 SGHVS, CDR2 FQNEAQ. DNA for the CDR3: TGTGCCAGCAGCAAAAGTCCCGGCTCTGGGGCCAACGTCCTGACTTTC. Translation gives CASSKSPGSGANVLTF.

Worth noting for this clone: An end of the junction differs from the germline gene, which may be a read error. The chain is built from TRBV27 and TRBJ2-4; 8 nucleotides match TRBD2. Germline V gene sequence: CDR1 MNHEY, CDR2 SMNVEV (reference sequence). CDR3 length: 15 residues. Here the CDR3 reads CASSPTAGGKDIQYF. CDR3 in DNA: TGTGCCAGCAGTCCGACCGCGGGGGGCAAAGACATTCAGTACTTC.

Note on this clone: At one boundary the junction diverges from the germline segment, which might be a read error. The rearrangement links TRBV7-7 to TRBJ2-2; the match to TRBD1 covers 8 bases. Germline V CDR1 and CDR2: SSHAT, FNYEAQ (reference sequence). The CDR3 consists of 15 residues. The chain's CDR3 is CASSLQGGETGELFF. CDR3 sequence (DNA): TGTGCTAGCAGCTTACAGGGGGGAGAGACCGGGGAGCTGTTTTTT. Supplemented by reference TRBV7-7 and TRBJ2-2, the full variable domain reads GAGVSQSPRYKVTKRGQDVTLRCDPISSHATLYWYQQALGQGPEFLTYFNYEAQPDKSGLPSDRFSAERPEGSISTLTIQRTEQRDSAMYRCASSLQGGETGELFFGEGSRLTVL.

The genes are TRBV5-4 and TRBJ1-2; a possible D gene is TRBD1 (5 bases). The ends were cut back, 0 bases at V and 2 bases at J, with 11 bases in the middle. CDR1 is SGHNT and CDR2 is YYREEE in the germline V gene (reference sequence). This CDR3 contains 15 residues. In nucleotides, the CDR3 is TGTGCCAGCAGCTTGGCAGGGTCGAGGAACTATGGCTACACCTTC. Translating gives CASSLAGSRNYGYTF. Complete variable domain (other parts from reference TRBV5-4 and TRBJ1-2): ETGVTQSPTHLIKTRGQQVTLRCSSQSGHNTVSWYQQALGQGPQFIFQYYREEENGRGNFPPRFSGLQFPNYSSELNVNALELDDSALYLCASSLAGSRNYGYTFGSGTRLTVV.

This clone was seen a single time. This chain uses TRBV7-9 with TRBJ1-2; tentative D call: TRBD1 (6 bases). CDR1 is SEHNR and CDR2 is FQNEAQ in the germline V gene (reference sequence). This CDR3 comprises 15 residues. Trimming removed 2 bases from V and 8 bases from J, with 18 bases in between. CDR3: CASSLRARGAEGYTF. In nucleotides, the CDR3 is TGTGCCAGCAGCTTACGGGCTCGGGGGGCGGAAGGCTACACCTTC.

V and J are TRBV13 and TRBJ2-5; 9 bases match TRBD1. The CDR3 is 15 amino acids. The germline V gene has CDR1 PRHDT and CDR2 FYEKMQ (reference sequence). J lost 2 bases, V lost 5 bases, and 6 bases had no gene match. The CDR3 DNA reads as TGTGCCAGCAGCCCCGACAGGGGGATGCAAGAGACCCAGTACTTC. This encodes CASSPDRGMQETQYF.

The chain has TRBV7-9 and TRBJ2-1, with 8 bases matching TRBD1. The CDR3 length is 14 residues. Germline V gene sequence: CDR1 SEHNR, CDR2 FQNEAQ (reference sequence). V dropped 3 bases and J dropped 10; count of bases not matched to a gene: 8. The DNA of the CDR3 is TGTGCCAGCAGCTTCGTTGGACAGGGTAGGGAGCAGTTCTTC. It yields the protein CASSFVGQGREQFF. Based on the CDR3 plus reference TRBV7-9 and TRBJ2-1, the full variable domain is DTGVSQNPRHKITKRGQNVTFRCDPISEHNRLYWYRQTLGQGPEFLTYFQNEAQLEKSRLLSDRFSAERPKGSFSTLEIQRTEQGDSAMYLCASSFVGQGREQFFGPGTRLTVL.

CDR3 in DNA: TGTGCCAGCAGCTTCGTGGGGACAACTAACTCCAGACAAGAGACCCAGTACTTC. It translates to CASSFVGTTNSRQETQYF. The chain carries TRBV7-2 and TRBJ2-5; D perhaps matches TRBD1 (6 bases). This CDR3 region has 18 residues. Trimming took 3 bases from V and 2 from J, leaving 22 bases between them. Germline CDR1 is SGHTA and CDR2 is FQGNSA.

The count of this clone is one. This chain connects TRBV2 to TRBJ1-2; a possible D gene is TRBD1 (5 bases). The CDR3 consists of 16 residues. CDR1 is SNHLY, CDR2 FYNNEI, per germline. V dropped 0 bases and J dropped 0 bases, with 11 bases sitting between them. The chain's CDR3 is CASSEAGGETNYGYTF. DNA for the CDR3: TGTGCCAGCAGTGAAGCGGGGGGGGAAACTAACTATGGCTACACCTTC.

The chain combines TRBV19 with TRBJ1-2; the D gene is possibly TRBD1 (5 bases). Trimming stripped 5 bases from V and 0 bases from J, with 10 bases between. The CDR3 consists of 14 residues. The germline gives CDR1 LNHDA, CDR2 SQIVND (reference sequence). The CDR3 DNA is TGTGCCAGTAGTCTTGACAGCGCTAACTATGGCTACACCTTC. It yields the protein CASSLDSANYGYTF.

This chain uses TRBV27 with TRBJ1-6, with TRBD1 as a possible D gene (6 bases). Per the germline V gene, CDR1 is MNHEY and CDR2 is SMNVEV (reference sequence). The CDR3 is 15 amino acids. The ends were cut back, 6 bases at V and 7 bases at J, with 16 bases in the middle. The CDR3 nucleotides are TGTGCCAGCAGCCCACGGGGGGGGGCGAATTCACCCCTCCACTTT. Translating gives CASSPRGGANSPLHF.